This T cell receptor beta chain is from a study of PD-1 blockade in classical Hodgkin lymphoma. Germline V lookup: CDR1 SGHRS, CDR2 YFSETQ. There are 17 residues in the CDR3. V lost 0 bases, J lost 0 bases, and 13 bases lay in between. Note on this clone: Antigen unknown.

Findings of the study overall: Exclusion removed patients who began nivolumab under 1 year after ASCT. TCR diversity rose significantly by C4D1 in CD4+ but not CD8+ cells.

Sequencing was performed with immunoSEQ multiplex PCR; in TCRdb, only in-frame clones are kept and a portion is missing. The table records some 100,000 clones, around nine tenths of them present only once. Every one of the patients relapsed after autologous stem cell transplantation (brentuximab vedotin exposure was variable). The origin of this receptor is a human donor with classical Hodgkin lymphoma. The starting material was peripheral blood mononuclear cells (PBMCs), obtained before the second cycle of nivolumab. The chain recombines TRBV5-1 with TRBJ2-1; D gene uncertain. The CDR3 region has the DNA TGCGCCAGCAGCTTGGGCCGGCGGCTGAGCTCCTACAATGAGCAGTTCTTC. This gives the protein CASSLGRRLSSYNEQFF.